This note documents a single T cell receptor (beta chain) sequence. The missing conserved phenylalanine or tryptophan at the end of this CDR3 makes a read error likely. A modified ARM-PCR protocol with three rounds of nested PCR amplified TCRbeta. TCRdb called the multiplex PCR reads again in MiXCR, with one record for every CDR3 protein. This sample has about 48,000 distinct CDR3 sequences; 64% occur once, and the top ten carry roughly 30%. This entry comes from a study of tumor and adjacent non-tumor tissue in lung cancer. Study-wide context: Aged about 31 to 80 years, patients included about 11 men and roughly 5 women with stage I to III disease. Each sample yielded roughly 4 million productive TCRbeta reads on average.

Germline V gene lookup returns CDR1 SQVTM and CDR2 ANQGSEA. V was clipped by 6 bases and J by 12 bases; unmatched bases: 14. The CDR3 is made up of 13 amino acids. RNA was extracted from bulk tissue without any cell sorting. Distant lung tissue was collected more than 3 cm away from the tumor edge. The chain recombines TRBV29-1 with TRBJ2-1; 7 nucleotides agree with TRBD1. This TCR was recovered from a woman in her 70s with non-small cell lung cancer. Sequencing was performed on distant non-tumor lung tissue. In DNA form, the CDR3 reads TGCAGCGTCCGCGGACAGGTGGGCAATAGGCAGTTCTTA. Protein sequence: CSVRGQVGNRQFL.